The entry below gives a single T cell receptor beta chain sequence along with its context. The antigen is not known. The data were taken from a study of cytomegalovirus exposure and HLA in healthy donors. It was with 60 Vbeta and 13 Jbeta primers that the PCR ran. Using immunoSEQ multiplex PCR, the repertoire was profiled, and TCRdb retains in-frame clones only, with some absent. The repertoire holds about 110,000 clones, with around 77% as singletons. Germline V CDR1 and CDR2: SEHNR, FQNEAQ (reference sequence). V lost 0 bases and J lost 3, with 9 bases in between. This CDR3 has 15 residues. Study results and limitations: According to a later analysis, donors in an Asian-associated ancestry cluster reportedly had fewer N-insertions than the approximately 670-donor mean. V segments that were indistinguishable, TRBV6-2 and TRBV6-3 among them, were omitted from analysis. As immune exposure information, only CMV serostatus was available. From TCR beta sequences, most subjects' HLA-A and HLA-B alleles were reportedly predicted accurately.

The TCR comes from a human donor in good health. Sequencing was performed on PBMCs. The chain joins TRBV7-9 to TRBJ1-5; D is perhaps TRBD1 (5 bases). CDR3 amino acids: CASSLAAGNNQPQHF. The DNA of the CDR3 is TGTGCCAGCAGCTTAGCGGCAGGGAACAATCAGCCCCAGCATTTT.